These T cell receptor beta chains were read from a single sample in a study of cytomegalovirus exposure and HLA in healthy donors. This table comes from immunoSEQ multiplex PCR, and its TCRdb copy is limited to in-frame clones, with some not included. Among over 100,000 clones, roughly 70% were seen once, and the ten largest hold roughly 0.82%. Sequencing was performed on PBMCs. The receptors here all came from a woman in her twenties or thirties in good health and CMV-seronegative. CDR3s include the opening cysteine and the closing phenylalanine or tryptophan. Fields, in order: J gene, D gene, V gene, clone size, CDR3 DNA, CDR3 protein. D genes are given only for firm matches. Clone size appears in some rows only: once, few, many, or a class for an expanded clone.

j_call: TRBJ1-3
d_call: -
v_call: TRBV11-3
clone_size: few
cdr3_nt: TGTGCCAGCAGCTTGACGGGTACTGGAAACACCATATATTTT
cdr3_aa: CASSLTGTGNTIYF

j_call: TRBJ1-5
d_call: -
v_call: TRBV10-3
clone_size: -
cdr3_nt: TGTGCCATCAGTGAGTCAGGAGGACTGAATCAGCCCCAGCATTTT
cdr3_aa: CAISESGGLNQPQHF

j_call: TRBJ1-1
d_call: -
v_call: TRBV6-5
clone_size: -
cdr3_nt: TGTGCCAGCAGTTTCCTTGGAGGGAACACTGAAGCTTTCTTT
cdr3_aa: CASSFLGGNTEAFF

j_call: TRBJ2-7
d_call: TRBD1
v_call: TRBV10-2
clone_size: -
cdr3_nt: TGCGCCAGCAGCGAAGTGACAGGGGGAAATTTATACGAGCAGTACTTC
cdr3_aa: CASSEVTGGNLYEQYF

j_call: TRBJ1-1
d_call: TRBD1
v_call: TRBV7-9
clone_size: -
cdr3_nt: TGTGCCAGCAGCCCCGGGACAGGCCACAACACTGAAGCTTTCTTT
cdr3_aa: CASSPGTGHNTEAFF

j_call: TRBJ1-4
d_call: TRBD1
v_call: TRBV30
clone_size: few
cdr3_nt: TGTGCCTGGAGTCCAGGACAGGGGGCAACTAATGAAAAACTGTTTTTT
cdr3_aa: CAWSPGQGATNEKLFF

j_call: TRBJ2-5
d_call: TRBD1
v_call: TRBV2
clone_size: once
cdr3_nt: TGTGCCAGCAGGATGCGGACAGGGCTGGAGACCCAGTACTTC
cdr3_aa: CASRMRTGLETQYF

j_call: TRBJ2-5
d_call: -
v_call: TRBV30
clone_size: -
cdr3_nt: TGTGCCTGGACCCGGGTTGAAGAGACCCAGTACTTC
cdr3_aa: CAWTRVEETQYF

j_call: TRBJ1-4
d_call: TRBD1
v_call: TRBV27
clone_size: -
cdr3_nt: TGTGCCAGCGCCGTGGACAGGGGGGCTGAAAAACTGTTTTTT
cdr3_aa: CASAVDRGAEKLFF

j_call: TRBJ1-2
d_call: TRBD1
v_call: TRBV9
clone_size: -
cdr3_nt: TGTGCCAGCAGCGTAGAAGGACAGGGGGACGATGGCTACACCTTC
cdr3_aa: CASSVEGQGDDGYTF

j_call: TRBJ2-3
d_call: TRBD1
v_call: TRBV5-1
clone_size: once
cdr3_nt: TGCGCCAGCAGCTATGGGACAGGGTGGTCAGATACGCAGTATTTT
cdr3_aa: CASSYGTGWSDTQYF

j_call: TRBJ2-3
d_call: -
v_call: TRBV5-1
clone_size: -
cdr3_nt: TGCGCCAGCAGCTTCCCAGATAGCACAGATACGCAGTATTTT
cdr3_aa: CASSFPDSTDTQYF

j_call: TRBJ1-5
d_call: -
v_call: TRBV30
clone_size: -
cdr3_nt: TGTGCCTGGAGTTTCCAGGGGACGCCGCAGCCCCAGCATTTT
cdr3_aa: CAWSFQGTPQPQHF

j_call: TRBJ1-1
d_call: TRBD1
v_call: TRBV27
clone_size: -
cdr3_nt: TGTGCCAGCAGTTTCCAGGGGGTGAGCACTGAAGCTTTCTTT
cdr3_aa: CASSFQGVSTEAFF

j_call: TRBJ2-5
d_call: TRBD2
v_call: TRBV9
clone_size: -
cdr3_nt: TGTGCCAGCAGCCCGGGAGGGGCTAGCGGCGAGACCCAGTACTTC
cdr3_aa: CASSPGGASGETQYF

j_call: TRBJ1-1
d_call: TRBD1
v_call: TRBV4-2
clone_size: -
cdr3_nt: TGTGCCAGCAGCCTACTCGACAGGGGCCATTCCAACACTGAAGCTTTCTTT
cdr3_aa: CASSLLDRGHSNTEAFF

j_call: TRBJ1-1
d_call: -
v_call: TRBV6-5
clone_size: -
cdr3_nt: TGTGCCAGCAGTTTGCGATCCGAAGCTTTCTTT
cdr3_aa: CASSLRSEAFF

j_call: TRBJ2-3
d_call: -
v_call: TRBV9
clone_size: -
cdr3_nt: TGTGCCAGCAGCGCTCCCGGTAGCGATTCTACGCAGTATTTT
cdr3_aa: CASSAPGSDSTQYF

j_call: TRBJ1-1
d_call: TRBD1
v_call: TRBV6-6
clone_size: few
cdr3_nt: TGTGCCAGCAGTCGTCCCGGGACAGGCCCTGAAGCTTTCTTT
cdr3_aa: CASSRPGTGPEAFF

j_call: TRBJ1-1
d_call: -
v_call: TRBV9
clone_size: few
cdr3_nt: TGTGCCAGCAGCCGAGAGTACGGGAACACTGAAGCTTTCTTT
cdr3_aa: CASSREYGNTEAFF

j_call: TRBJ1-1
d_call: -
v_call: TRBV11-3
clone_size: -
cdr3_nt: TGTGCCAGTCGGGGGGCGAACACTGAAGCTTTCTTT
cdr3_aa: CASRGANTEAFF

j_call: TRBJ2-2
d_call: TRBD1
v_call: TRBV19
clone_size: -
cdr3_nt: TGTGCCAGTAGCCTCTTCCGGGACAGGGAGGACGGGGAGCTGTTTTTT
cdr3_aa: CASSLFRDREDGELFF

j_call: TRBJ2-7
d_call: TRBD2
v_call: TRBV2
clone_size: -
cdr3_nt: TGTGCCAGCAGTGATACTAGCGGGTACGAGCAGTACTTC
cdr3_aa: CASSDTSGYEQYF

j_call: TRBJ2-1
d_call: TRBD1
v_call: TRBV10-3
clone_size: -
cdr3_nt: TGTGCCATCAGTGAGTTAACAGGGGTCTTCAATGAGCAGTTCTTC
cdr3_aa: CAISELTGVFNEQFF

j_call: TRBJ2-1
d_call: -
v_call: TRBV29-1
clone_size: few
cdr3_nt: TGCAGCGTTGAAATAACAACATCAGGGGATCTCCACACCTACGATGAGCAGTTCTTC
cdr3_aa: CSVEITTSGDLHTYDEQFF

j_call: TRBJ1-4
d_call: -
v_call: TRBV6-1
clone_size: -
cdr3_nt: TGTGCCAGCAGTGAGAGGTCCGAAAAACTGTTTTTT
cdr3_aa: CASSERSEKLFF

j_call: TRBJ1-2
d_call: -
v_call: TRBV9
clone_size: -
cdr3_nt: TGTGCCAGCAGCGTTCTATCTACAGGGCCACTCCATGGCTACACCTTC
cdr3_aa: CASSVLSTGPLHGYTF

j_call: TRBJ2-4
d_call: TRBD1
v_call: TRBV6-5
clone_size: -
cdr3_nt: TGTGCCAGCAGTAGAGGACAGGGCAAACCTCAGTACTTC
cdr3_aa: CASSRGQGKPQYF

j_call: TRBJ1-2
d_call: -
v_call: TRBV11-2
clone_size: -
cdr3_nt: TGTGCCAGCAGCCCCCAACGGGACTCTATTTTTTATGGCTACACCTTC
cdr3_aa: CASSPQRDSIFYGYTF

j_call: TRBJ2-7
d_call: -
v_call: TRBV5-1
clone_size: -
cdr3_nt: TGCGCCAGCAGCTTGGATCAGTACGAGCAGTACTTC
cdr3_aa: CASSLDQYEQYF

j_call: TRBJ1-5
d_call: -
v_call: TRBV18
clone_size: -
cdr3_nt: TGTGCCAGCTCCCTGTCGGGGGGCGGATTAAGTACTCAGCCCCAGCATTTT
cdr3_aa: CASSLSGGGLSTQPQHF

j_call: TRBJ1-1
d_call: -
v_call: TRBV29-1
clone_size: -
cdr3_nt: TGCAGCGCCGCGGGGAAGAACACTGAAGCTTTCTTT
cdr3_aa: CSAAGKNTEAFF

j_call: TRBJ1-1
d_call: -
v_call: TRBV11-3
clone_size: -
cdr3_nt: TGTGCCAGCAGCCCCACAGCCCCCGTTAACACTGAAGCTTTCTTT
cdr3_aa: CASSPTAPVNTEAFF

j_call: TRBJ1-1
d_call: TRBD1
v_call: TRBV5-4
clone_size: -
cdr3_nt: TGTGCCAGCAGCTTACAACAGGGGGCGGACACTGAAGCTTTCTTT
cdr3_aa: CASSLQQGADTEAFF

j_call: TRBJ2-1
d_call: -
v_call: TRBV6-1
clone_size: -
cdr3_nt: TGTGCCAGCAGTGAGTTAACGGCCTACAATGAGCAGTTCTTC
cdr3_aa: CASSELTAYNEQFF

j_call: TRBJ1-1
d_call: -
v_call: TRBV2
clone_size: few
cdr3_nt: TGTGCCAGCAGCGCGGGCCGCACTGAAGCTTTCTTT
cdr3_aa: CASSAGRTEAFF

j_call: TRBJ1-3
d_call: -
v_call: TRBV6-5
clone_size: -
cdr3_nt: TGTGCCAGCAGTCCCCGAGGATACGGGGACACCATATATTTT
cdr3_aa: CASSPRGYGDTIYF

j_call: TRBJ1-2
d_call: TRBD1
v_call: TRBV7-6
clone_size: -
cdr3_nt: TGTGCCAGCAGCCCAAAGGGGACAGGGTCTGGCTACACCTTC
cdr3_aa: CASSPKGTGSGYTF

j_call: TRBJ2-7
d_call: -
v_call: TRBV2
clone_size: -
cdr3_nt: TGTGCCAGCAGGGGCAGGCTAATCTCCTACGAGCAGTACTTC
cdr3_aa: CASRGRLISYEQYF

j_call: TRBJ2-7
d_call: TRBD2
v_call: TRBV11-2
clone_size: -
cdr3_nt: TGTGCCAGCAGCTTAGCCGGCGGGGGATCCTACGAGCAGTACTTC
cdr3_aa: CASSLAGGGSYEQYF

j_call: TRBJ1-4
d_call: -
v_call: TRBV30
clone_size: -
cdr3_nt: TGTGCCTGGAGTGTTGTCCTAAATGAAAAACTGTTTTTT
cdr3_aa: CAWSVVLNEKLFF